A selection of T cell receptor beta chains follows, all from one sample in a study of blood T cell repertoires in COVID-19. Generated by immunoSEQ multiplex PCR, the TCRdb table keeps only in-frame clones and is missing some. This table has about 140,000 clones, under 85% appearing once. Input material: peripheral blood. The origin of the receptors is a human donor in a cohort sampled during active COVID-19. CDR3s include the opening cysteine and the closing phenylalanine or tryptophan. Each record gives: V gene, D gene, J gene, CDR3 length, clone size, CDR3 DNA, CDR3 protein. D genes are given only for firm matches. The size field is filled for only some rows; it gives once, few, many or a size class.

v_call: TRBV9; d_call: .; j_call: TRBJ2-1; cdr3_length: 15; clone_size: .; cdr3_nt: TGTGCCAGCAGCGTAGCGGGAGAACCGAAAAATGAGCAGTTCTTC; cdr3_aa: CASSVAGEPKNEQFF
v_call: TRBV7-4; d_call: TRBD1; j_call: TRBJ2-3; cdr3_length: 17; clone_size: .; cdr3_nt: TGTGCCAGCAGCCCTACCACTCGGGACAGGCACACAGATACGCAGTATTTT; cdr3_aa: CASSPTTRDRHTDTQYF
v_call: TRBV12-3/TRBV12-4; d_call: .; j_call: TRBJ1-2; cdr3_length: 13; clone_size: .; cdr3_nt: TGTGCCAGCAGTTGGCGGGGGCGCGACGGCTACACCTTC; cdr3_aa: CASSWRGRDGYTF
v_call: TRBV28; d_call: TRBD2; j_call: TRBJ2-7; cdr3_length: 12; clone_size: .; cdr3_nt: TGTGCCAGCAGCCCTAGCGGAAGGGAGCAGTACTTC; cdr3_aa: CASSPSGREQYF
v_call: TRBV19; d_call: TRBD2; j_call: TRBJ2-1; cdr3_length: 18; clone_size: .; cdr3_nt: TGTGCCAGTAGTATGAGGGCCCCGGGACTAGGTCCCTACAATGAGCAGTTCTTC; cdr3_aa: CASSMRAPGLGPYNEQFF
v_call: TRBV6-6; d_call: .; j_call: TRBJ1-5; cdr3_length: 11; clone_size: .; cdr3_nt: TGTGCCAGCTGGACGGGGGGACCCCAGCATTTT; cdr3_aa: CASWTGGPQHF
v_call: TRBV29-1; d_call: TRBD1; j_call: TRBJ1-5; cdr3_length: 13; clone_size: few; cdr3_nt: TGCAGCGTTAAAGGACAGGGGAATCAGCCCCAGCATTTT; cdr3_aa: CSVKGQGNQPQHF
v_call: TRBV19; d_call: TRBD2; j_call: TRBJ2-5; cdr3_length: 13; clone_size: .; cdr3_nt: TGTGCCAGTAGTAGGGCGGGAGAGGAGACCCAGTACTTC; cdr3_aa: CASSRAGEETQYF
v_call: TRBV14; d_call: TRBD1; j_call: TRBJ2-7; cdr3_length: 14; clone_size: .; cdr3_nt: TGTGCCAGCAGCCAACCTGACAGGGTGCGAGAGCAGTACTTC; cdr3_aa: CASSQPDRVREQYF
v_call: TRBV5-8; d_call: .; j_call: TRBJ2-7; cdr3_length: 16; clone_size: .; cdr3_nt: TGTGCCAGCAGCTTGGGTTTGTTCCCCACTACCTACGAGCAGTACTTC; cdr3_aa: CASSLGLFPTTYEQYF
v_call: TRBV5-6; d_call: TRBD1; j_call: TRBJ2-2; cdr3_length: 14; clone_size: .; cdr3_nt: TGTGCCAGCAGCAAAGACAGGGCGGTCGGGGAGCTGTTTTTT; cdr3_aa: CASSKDRAVGELFF
v_call: TRBV19; d_call: TRBD1; j_call: TRBJ1-1; cdr3_length: 14; clone_size: once; cdr3_nt: TGTGCCAGTGAGACAGGGTACAAAAGGACTGAAGCTTTCTTT; cdr3_aa: CASETGYKRTEAFF
v_call: TRBV6-6; d_call: TRBD2; j_call: TRBJ2-1; cdr3_length: 18; clone_size: .; cdr3_nt: TGTGCCAGCAGCCGAGGACTAGCGGGACAAGGTGCTTACAATGAGCAGTTCTTC; cdr3_aa: CASSRGLAGQGAYNEQFF
v_call: TRBV7-2; d_call: .; j_call: TRBJ1-2; cdr3_length: 14; clone_size: .; cdr3_nt: TGTGCCAGCAGCTTAAGCAGTAGCTACTATGGCTACACCTTC; cdr3_aa: CASSLSSSYYGYTF
v_call: TRBV10-1; d_call: .; j_call: TRBJ1-3; cdr3_length: 15; clone_size: .; cdr3_nt: TGCGCCAGCAGTGAGGGGGAGAACTCTGGAAACACCATATATTTT; cdr3_aa: CASSEGENSGNTIYF
v_call: TRBV7-3; d_call: TRBD2; j_call: TRBJ2-3; cdr3_length: 16; clone_size: .; cdr3_nt: TGTGCCAGCCGAAGAGGACTAGCGGGAGAGACAGATACGCAGTATTTT; cdr3_aa: CASRRGLAGETDTQYF
v_call: TRBV19; d_call: TRBD2; j_call: TRBJ2-7; cdr3_length: 16; clone_size: .; cdr3_nt: TGTGCCAGTAGTTCATGGACTAGCGGGAGGGCCCGCGAGCAGTACTTC; cdr3_aa: CASSSWTSGRAREQYF
v_call: TRBV7-3; d_call: TRBD1; j_call: TRBJ2-7; cdr3_length: 13; clone_size: .; cdr3_nt: TGTGCCAGCAGGTGGACAGGGGCCAACGAGCAGTACTTC; cdr3_aa: CASRWTGANEQYF
v_call: TRBV28; d_call: .; j_call: TRBJ1-5; cdr3_length: 15; clone_size: .; cdr3_nt: TGTGCCAGTCACCAACAGGGACCGAGCAATCAGCCCCAGCATTTT; cdr3_aa: CASHQQGPSNQPQHF
v_call: TRBV3-1/TRBV3-2; d_call: TRBD1; j_call: TRBJ2-5; cdr3_length: 16; clone_size: once; cdr3_nt: TGTGCCAGCAGCCAAGGACAGGGCATACTCCAAGAGACCCAGTACTTC; cdr3_aa: CASSQGQGILQETQYF
v_call: TRBV5-1; d_call: TRBD2; j_call: TRBJ2-5; cdr3_length: 14; clone_size: .; cdr3_nt: TGCGCCAGCAGCATGACTAGCGTATCAGAGACCCAGTACTTC; cdr3_aa: CASSMTSVSETQYF
v_call: TRBV6-2/TRBV6-3; d_call: TRBD1; j_call: TRBJ1-5; cdr3_length: 15; clone_size: .; cdr3_nt: TGTGCCAGCAGTGGACTGACGGGACAGCATCAGCCCCAGCATTTT; cdr3_aa: CASSGLTGQHQPQHF
v_call: TRBV7-2; d_call: .; j_call: TRBJ2-1; cdr3_length: 15; clone_size: .; cdr3_nt: TGTGCCAGCAGCTCTAGAGCGGGCTCCTACAATGAGCAGTTCTTC; cdr3_aa: CASSSRAGSYNEQFF
v_call: TRBV18; d_call: TRBD1; j_call: TRBJ1-5; cdr3_length: 16; clone_size: .; cdr3_nt: TGTGCCAGCTCACCAATCGGGACAGGTAGCAATCAGCCCCAGCATTTT; cdr3_aa: CASSPIGTGSNQPQHF
v_call: TRBV19; d_call: TRBD2; j_call: TRBJ2-5; cdr3_length: 13; clone_size: .; cdr3_nt: TGTGCCAGTTCTTCCGGGACTAAAGAGACCCAGTACTTC; cdr3_aa: CASSSGTKETQYF
v_call: TRBV28; d_call: .; j_call: TRBJ2-1; cdr3_length: 14; clone_size: .; cdr3_nt: TGTGCCACCAACTTGGGGCCCCTCGGCCATGAGCAGTTCTTC; cdr3_aa: CATNLGPLGHEQFF
v_call: TRBV5-1; d_call: .; j_call: TRBJ2-5; cdr3_length: 14; clone_size: .; cdr3_nt: TGCGCCAGCAGCTTGTTGTCTGAGCAAGAGACCCAGTACTTC; cdr3_aa: CASSLLSEQETQYF
v_call: TRBV21-1; d_call: .; j_call: TRBJ1-1; cdr3_length: 15; clone_size: once; cdr3_nt: TGTGCCATCCCTCGGGAGGGGGCGGGAAACACTGAAGCTTTCTTT; cdr3_aa: CAIPREGAGNTEAFF
v_call: TRBV6-1; d_call: TRBD2; j_call: TRBJ2-1; cdr3_length: 16; clone_size: .; cdr3_nt: TGTGCCAGCAGTGAGGATTGGCTAGCGGGAGTTAGGGAGCAGTTCTTC; cdr3_aa: CASSEDWLAGVREQFF
v_call: TRBV7-9; d_call: TRBD1; j_call: TRBJ2-7; cdr3_length: 15; clone_size: .; cdr3_nt: TGTGCCAGCAGCCGACCCGGGACAGTCGTCTACGAGCAGTACTTC; cdr3_aa: CASSRPGTVVYEQYF
v_call: TRBV5-1; d_call: .; j_call: TRBJ2-7; cdr3_length: 15; clone_size: .; cdr3_nt: TGCGCCAGCAGCTTGGCGGGGGACAGTCCCTACGAGCAGTACTTC; cdr3_aa: CASSLAGDSPYEQYF
v_call: TRBV9; d_call: TRBD2; j_call: TRBJ2-1; cdr3_length: 15; clone_size: .; cdr3_nt: TGTGCCAGCAGCGTAGCCGGGACTACCCACAATGAGCAGTTCTTC; cdr3_aa: CASSVAGTTHNEQFF
v_call: TRBV6-5; d_call: .; j_call: TRBJ2-2; cdr3_length: 15; clone_size: .; cdr3_nt: TGTGCCAGCCACAAGGCGACAACGAACACCGGGGAGCTGTTTTTT; cdr3_aa: CASHKATTNTGELFF
v_call: TRBV7-8; d_call: TRBD2; j_call: TRBJ2-5; cdr3_length: 13; clone_size: .; cdr3_nt: TGTGCCAGCACTGGTAGCGGGAAAGAGACCCAGTACTTC; cdr3_aa: CASTGSGKETQYF
v_call: TRBV19; d_call: .; j_call: TRBJ1-5; cdr3_length: 15; clone_size: once; cdr3_nt: TGTGCCAGTAAGATGTCCCATGGCTCTTTACAGCCCCAGCATTTT; cdr3_aa: CASKMSHGSLQPQHF
v_call: TRBV28; d_call: .; j_call: TRBJ1-5; cdr3_length: 14; clone_size: once; cdr3_nt: TGTGCCAGCAGTTTTGGTCTAGCGGGTCAGCCCCAGCATTTT; cdr3_aa: CASSFGLAGQPQHF
v_call: TRBV7-9; d_call: .; j_call: TRBJ2-1; cdr3_length: 13; clone_size: .; cdr3_nt: TGTGCCAGCAGCCCCGACCCGGGCAATGAGCAGTTCTTC; cdr3_aa: CASSPDPGNEQFF
v_call: TRBV7-9; d_call: .; j_call: TRBJ2-1; cdr3_length: 15; clone_size: .; cdr3_nt: TGTGCCAGCAGCTTAGGGACTTCGTATTACAATGAGCAGTTCTTC; cdr3_aa: CASSLGTSYYNEQFF
v_call: TRBV18; d_call: .; j_call: TRBJ2-3; cdr3_length: 11; clone_size: few; cdr3_nt: TGTGCCAGCTCCGGACACAATACGCAGTATTTT; cdr3_aa: CASSGHNTQYF
v_call: TRBV12-3/TRBV12-4; d_call: .; j_call: TRBJ1-1; cdr3_length: 13; clone_size: .; cdr3_nt: TGTGCCAGCAGTTTTTCCCAGGCCCGAAAAGCTTTCTTT; cdr3_aa: CASSFSQARKAFF
v_call: TRBV27; d_call: .; j_call: TRBJ1-6; cdr3_length: 18; clone_size: few; cdr3_nt: TGTGCCAGCAGGCCATCGCGGACTTCGAGCTCCTATAATTCACCCCTCCACTTT; cdr3_aa: CASRPSRTSSSYNSPLHF
v_call: TRBV7-9; d_call: .; j_call: TRBJ2-7; cdr3_length: 17; clone_size: few; cdr3_nt: TGTGCCAGCAGCTTAGCACTTGGGTCAGGCTCCACCTACGAGCAGTACTTC; cdr3_aa: CASSLALGSGSTYEQYF
v_call: TRBV6-1; d_call: .; j_call: TRBJ2-3; cdr3_length: 12; clone_size: .; cdr3_nt: TGTGCCAGCAGTGAACTAGCTGCCACGCAGTATTTT; cdr3_aa: CASSELAATQYF
v_call: TRBV7-9; d_call: .; j_call: TRBJ2-2; cdr3_length: 14; clone_size: .; cdr3_nt: TGTGCCAGCAGCCCACCTAGAAAGGTCGGGGAGCTGTTTTTT; cdr3_aa: CASSPPRKVGELFF
v_call: TRBV6-6; d_call: TRBD1; j_call: TRBJ1-1; cdr3_length: 12; clone_size: once; cdr3_nt: TGTGCCAGCATTTTCAACAGGGGCTTAGCTTTCTTT; cdr3_aa: CASIFNRGLAFF
v_call: TRBV11-2; d_call: TRBD2; j_call: TRBJ2-1; cdr3_length: 18; clone_size: .; cdr3_nt: TGTGCCAGCAGCAATTCAATCACTAGCGGGAGGGCCGGGAATGAGCAGTTCTTC; cdr3_aa: CASSNSITSGRAGNEQFF